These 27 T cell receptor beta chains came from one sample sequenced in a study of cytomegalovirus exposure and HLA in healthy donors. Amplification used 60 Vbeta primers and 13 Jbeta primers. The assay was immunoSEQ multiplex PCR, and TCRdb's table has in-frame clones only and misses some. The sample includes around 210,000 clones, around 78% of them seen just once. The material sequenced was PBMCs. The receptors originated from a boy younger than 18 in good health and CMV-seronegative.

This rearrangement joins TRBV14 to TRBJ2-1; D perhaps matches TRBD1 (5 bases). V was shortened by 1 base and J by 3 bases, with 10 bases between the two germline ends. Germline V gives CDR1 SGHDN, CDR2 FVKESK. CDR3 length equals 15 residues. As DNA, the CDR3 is TGTGCCAGCAGCCAAGCACCAGGGCACTACAATGAGCAGTTCTTC. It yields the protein CASSQAPGHYNEQFF.

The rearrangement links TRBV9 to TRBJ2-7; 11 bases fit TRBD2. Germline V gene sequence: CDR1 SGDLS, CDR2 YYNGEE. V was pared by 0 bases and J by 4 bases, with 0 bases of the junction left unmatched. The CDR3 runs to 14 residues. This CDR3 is CASSVGLAGYEQYF. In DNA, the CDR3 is TGTGCCAGCAGCGTAGGACTAGCGGGGTACGAGCAGTACTTC.

The CDR3 coding sequence is TGCGCCAGCAGCCCTACAGGGGGCTCCTACGAGCAGTACTTC. Translating it yields CASSPTGGSYEQYF. The chain combines TRBV5-1 with TRBJ2-7, with 8 bases matching TRBD1. Per the germline V gene, CDR1 is SGHRS and CDR2 is YFSETQ. The length of the CDR3 is 14 residues. With 4 bases clipped from V and 0 bases from J, the junction kept 3 bases outside the gene matches.

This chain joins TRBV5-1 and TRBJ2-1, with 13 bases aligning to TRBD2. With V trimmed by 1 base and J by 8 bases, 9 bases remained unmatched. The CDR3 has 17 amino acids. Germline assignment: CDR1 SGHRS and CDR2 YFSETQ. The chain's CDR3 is CASSLRRGLAGSHEQFF. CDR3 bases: TGCGCCAGCAGCTTGAGGAGGGGACTAGCGGGATCCCATGAGCAGTTCTTC.

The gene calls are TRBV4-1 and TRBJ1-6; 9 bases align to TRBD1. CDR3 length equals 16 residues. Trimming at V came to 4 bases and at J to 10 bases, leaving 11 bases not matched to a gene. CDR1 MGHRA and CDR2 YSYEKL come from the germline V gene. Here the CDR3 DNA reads TGCGCCAGCAGCCGCCCCGTGGGACAGGGCGGATCACCCCTCCACTTT. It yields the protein CASSRPVGQGGSPLHF.

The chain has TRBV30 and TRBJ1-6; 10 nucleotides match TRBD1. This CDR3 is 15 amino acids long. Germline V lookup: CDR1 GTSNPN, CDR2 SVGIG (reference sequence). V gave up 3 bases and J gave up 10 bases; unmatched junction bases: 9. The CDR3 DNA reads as TGTGCCTGGAGCTCGGACAGGGGGGGTGGATCACCCCTCCACTTT. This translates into CAWSSDRGGGSPLHF.

This CDR3 is CASSMHVRGRAGELFF. In DNA, the CDR3 is TGTGCCAGTAGTATGCACGTCAGGGGCCGGGCCGGGGAGCTGTTTTTT. This chain joins TRBV19 and TRBJ2-2, with D tentatively TRBD1 (6 bases). The CDR3 spans 16 residues. The V end lost 3 bases, the J end lost 6 bases, and 17 bases lay between the germline ends. CDR1 and CDR2 (germline): LNHDA, SQIVND (reference sequence).

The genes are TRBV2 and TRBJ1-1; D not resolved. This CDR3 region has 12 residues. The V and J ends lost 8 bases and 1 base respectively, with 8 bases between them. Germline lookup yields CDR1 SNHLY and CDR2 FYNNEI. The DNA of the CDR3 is TGTGCCAGCGACGACTCGAACACTGAAGCTTTCTTT. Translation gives CASDDSNTEAFF.

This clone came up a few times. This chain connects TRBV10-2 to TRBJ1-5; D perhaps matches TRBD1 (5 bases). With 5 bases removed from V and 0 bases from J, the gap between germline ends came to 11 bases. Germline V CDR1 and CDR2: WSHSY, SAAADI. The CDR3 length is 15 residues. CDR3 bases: TGCGCCAGCAGTAAGCAGGGCAATAGCAATCAGCCCCAGCATTTT. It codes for CASSKQGNSNQPQHF.

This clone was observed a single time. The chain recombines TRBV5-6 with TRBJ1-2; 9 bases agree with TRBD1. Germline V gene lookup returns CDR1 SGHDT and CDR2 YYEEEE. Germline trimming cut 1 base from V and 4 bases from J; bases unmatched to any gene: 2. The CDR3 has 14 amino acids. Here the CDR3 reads CASSLLGQGYGYTF. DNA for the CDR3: TGTGCCAGCAGCTTGTTGGGACAGGGCTATGGCTACACCTTC.

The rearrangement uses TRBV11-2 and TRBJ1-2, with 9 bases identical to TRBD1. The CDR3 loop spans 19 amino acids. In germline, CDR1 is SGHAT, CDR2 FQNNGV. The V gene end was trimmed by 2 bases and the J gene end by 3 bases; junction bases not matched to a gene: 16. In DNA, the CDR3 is TGTGCCAGCAGCTTAAATAAGAGAGGACAGGGGATTAGCGACTATGGCTACACCTTC. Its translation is CASSLNKRGQGISDYGYTF.

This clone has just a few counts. CDR3 amino acids: CASSLLAGSYNEQFF. The CDR3 region has the DNA TGTGCCAGCAGCCTACTAGCGGGAAGCTACAATGAGCAGTTCTTC. The V gene is TRBV7-9, the J gene TRBJ2-1, with TRBD2 matching 10 bases. Trimming at V came to 5 bases and at J to 3 bases, leaving 4 bases not matched to a gene. Germline V CDR1 and CDR2: SEHNR, FQNEAQ (reference sequence). This CDR3 spans 15 amino acids.

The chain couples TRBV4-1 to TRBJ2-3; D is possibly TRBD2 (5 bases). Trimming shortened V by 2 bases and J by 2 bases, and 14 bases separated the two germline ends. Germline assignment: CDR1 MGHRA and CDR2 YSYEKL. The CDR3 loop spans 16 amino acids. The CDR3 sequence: CASSQPLRRATDTQYF. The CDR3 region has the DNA TGCGCCAGCAGCCAACCTCTAAGGCGGGCCACAGATACGCAGTATTTT.

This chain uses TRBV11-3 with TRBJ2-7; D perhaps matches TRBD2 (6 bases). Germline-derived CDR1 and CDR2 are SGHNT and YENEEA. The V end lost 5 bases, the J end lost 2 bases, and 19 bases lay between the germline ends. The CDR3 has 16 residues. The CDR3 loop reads CASSPRSGLGPYEQYF. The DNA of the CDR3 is TGTGCCAGCAGCCCGAGATCGGGACTCGGTCCCTACGAGCAGTACTTC.

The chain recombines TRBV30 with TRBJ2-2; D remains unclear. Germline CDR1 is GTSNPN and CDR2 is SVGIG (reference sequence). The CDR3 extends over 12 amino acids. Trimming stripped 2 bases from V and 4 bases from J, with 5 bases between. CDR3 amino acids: CAWSPFTGELFF. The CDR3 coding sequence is TGTGCCTGGAGTCCTTTCACCGGGGAGCTGTTTTTT.

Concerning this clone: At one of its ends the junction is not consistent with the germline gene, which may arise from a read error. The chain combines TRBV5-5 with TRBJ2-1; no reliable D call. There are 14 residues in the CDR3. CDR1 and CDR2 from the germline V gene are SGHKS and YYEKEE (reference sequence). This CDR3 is CASGFGGTYNEQFF. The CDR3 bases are TGTGCCAGCGGCTTTGGCGGAACCTACAATGAGCAGTTCTTC.

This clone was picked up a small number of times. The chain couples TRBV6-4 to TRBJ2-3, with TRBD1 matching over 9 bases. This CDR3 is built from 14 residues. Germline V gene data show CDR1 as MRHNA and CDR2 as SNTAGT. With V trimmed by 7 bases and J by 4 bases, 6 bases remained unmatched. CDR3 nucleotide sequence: TGTGCCAGCAAAGGGGACAGGGAGGCAGATACGCAGTATTTT. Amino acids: CASKGDREADTQYF.

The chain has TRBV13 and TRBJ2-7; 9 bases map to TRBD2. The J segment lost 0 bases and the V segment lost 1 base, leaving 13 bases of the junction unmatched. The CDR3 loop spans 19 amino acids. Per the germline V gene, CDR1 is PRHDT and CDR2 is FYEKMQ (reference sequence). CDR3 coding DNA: TGTGCCAGCAGCTTAGAATCAAGGCTAGCGGGACCTTTCTCCTACGAGCAGTACTTC. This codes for CASSLESRLAGPFSYEQYF. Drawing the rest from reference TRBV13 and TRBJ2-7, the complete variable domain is AAGVIQSPRHLIKEKRETATLKCYPIPRHDTVYWYQQGPGQDPQFLISFYEKMQSDKGSIPDRFSAQQFSDYHSELNMSSLELGDSALYFCASSLESRLAGPFSYEQYFGPGTRLTVT.

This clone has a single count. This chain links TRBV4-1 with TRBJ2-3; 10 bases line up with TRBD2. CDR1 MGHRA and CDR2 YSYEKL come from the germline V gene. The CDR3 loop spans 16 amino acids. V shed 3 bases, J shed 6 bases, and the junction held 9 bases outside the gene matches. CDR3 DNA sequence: TGCGCCAGCAGCCAGGAAGCGGGGGGGCCTTCGGATACGCAGTATTTT. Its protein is CASSQEAGGPSDTQYF.

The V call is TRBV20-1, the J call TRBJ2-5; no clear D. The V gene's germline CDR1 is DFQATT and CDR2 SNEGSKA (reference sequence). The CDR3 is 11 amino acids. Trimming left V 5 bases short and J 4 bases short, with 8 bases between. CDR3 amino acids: CSAAIGETQYF. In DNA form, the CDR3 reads TGCAGTGCTGCCATCGGAGAGACCCAGTACTTC.

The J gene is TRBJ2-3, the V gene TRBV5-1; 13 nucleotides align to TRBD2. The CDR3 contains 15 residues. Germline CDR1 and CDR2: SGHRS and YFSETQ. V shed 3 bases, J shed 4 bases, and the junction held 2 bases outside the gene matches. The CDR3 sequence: CASSWTSGSPDTQYF. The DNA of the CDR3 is TGCGCCAGCAGCTGGACTAGCGGGAGCCCAGATACGCAGTATTTT.

The CDR3 spells CASSWGEAYNEQFF. The CDR3 DNA reads TGTGCCAGCAGCTGGGGGGAGGCTTACAATGAGCAGTTCTTC. The chain employs TRBV7-9 and TRBJ2-1; D might be TRBD2 (6 bases). Deletions cut 4 bases from V and 4 bases from J, with 11 bases between. Germline loops: CDR1 SEHNR, CDR2 FQNEAQ (reference sequence). CDR3 length equals 14 residues.

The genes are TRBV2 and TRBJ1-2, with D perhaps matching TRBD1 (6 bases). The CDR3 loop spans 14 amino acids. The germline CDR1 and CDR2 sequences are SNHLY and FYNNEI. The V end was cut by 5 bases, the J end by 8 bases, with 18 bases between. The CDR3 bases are TGTGCCAGCAGTCCCGAGCCAGGGGCGGGCGGCTACACCTTC. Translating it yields CASSPEPGAGGYTF. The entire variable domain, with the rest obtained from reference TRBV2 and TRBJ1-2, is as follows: EPEVTQTPSHQVTQMGQEVILRCVPISNHLYFYWYRQILGQKVEFLVSFYNNEISEKSEIFDDQFSVERPDGSNFTLKIRSTKLEDSAMYFCASSPEPGAGGYTFGSGTRLTVV.

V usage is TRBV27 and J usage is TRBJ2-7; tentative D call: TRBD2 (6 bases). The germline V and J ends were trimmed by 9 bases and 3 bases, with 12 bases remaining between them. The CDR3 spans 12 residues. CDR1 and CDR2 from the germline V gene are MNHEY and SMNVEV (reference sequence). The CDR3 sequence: CASRDSNYEQYF. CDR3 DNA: TGTGCCAGTCGGGACTCCAACTACGAGCAGTACTTC.

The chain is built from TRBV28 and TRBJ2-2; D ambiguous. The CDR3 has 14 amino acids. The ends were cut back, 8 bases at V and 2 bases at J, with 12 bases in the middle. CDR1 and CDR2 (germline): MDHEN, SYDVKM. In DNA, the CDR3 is TGTGCCAGCGACCCGGCAGGAAACACCGGGGAGCTGTTTTTT. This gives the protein CASDPAGNTGELFF.

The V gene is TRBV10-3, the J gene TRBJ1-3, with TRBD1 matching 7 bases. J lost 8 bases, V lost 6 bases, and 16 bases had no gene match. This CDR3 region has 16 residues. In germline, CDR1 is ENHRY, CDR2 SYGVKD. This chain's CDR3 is CAISPGGMGLGHTIYF. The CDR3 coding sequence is TGTGCCATCAGCCCAGGGGGGATGGGCTTAGGACACACCATATATTTT.

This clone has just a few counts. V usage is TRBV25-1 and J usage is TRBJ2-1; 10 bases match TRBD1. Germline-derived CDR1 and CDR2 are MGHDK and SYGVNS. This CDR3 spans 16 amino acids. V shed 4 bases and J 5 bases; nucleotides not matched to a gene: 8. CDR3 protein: CASSALGGTGDNEQFF. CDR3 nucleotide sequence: TGTGCCAGCAGTGCCCTGGGGGGGACAGGGGACAATGAGCAGTTCTTC.